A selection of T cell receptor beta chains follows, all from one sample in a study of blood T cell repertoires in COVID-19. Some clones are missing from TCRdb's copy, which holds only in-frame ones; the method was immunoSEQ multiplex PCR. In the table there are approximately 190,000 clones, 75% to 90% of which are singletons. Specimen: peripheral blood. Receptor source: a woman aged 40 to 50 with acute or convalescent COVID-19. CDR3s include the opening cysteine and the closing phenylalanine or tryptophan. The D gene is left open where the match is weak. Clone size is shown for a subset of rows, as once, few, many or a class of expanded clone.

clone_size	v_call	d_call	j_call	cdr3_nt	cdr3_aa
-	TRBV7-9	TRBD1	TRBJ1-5	TGTGCCAGCAGCTTAGACAGGGGGCTATATAGCAATCAGCCCCAGCATTTT	CASSLDRGLYSNQPQHF
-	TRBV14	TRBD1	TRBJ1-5	TGTGCCAGCAGCCTTGACCAGGGGGCGAGCAATCAGCCCCAGCATTTT	CASSLDQGASNQPQHF
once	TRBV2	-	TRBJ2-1	TGTGCCAGCAGTGAGACAATTGAGCAGTTCTTC	CASSETIEQFF
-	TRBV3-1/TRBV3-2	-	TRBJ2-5	TGTGCCAGCAGCTTCGGGGGTAGGGCGGAGACCCAGTACTTC	CASSFGGRAETQYF
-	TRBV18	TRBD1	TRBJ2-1	TGTGCCAGCTCACCAGGACAGGGTTCCTACAATGAGCAGTTCTTC	CASSPGQGSYNEQFF
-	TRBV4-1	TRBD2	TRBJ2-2	TGCGCCAGCACCCTTCTTAGCGGGAGAAACTCCGGGGAGCTGTTTTTT	CASTLLSGRNSGELFF
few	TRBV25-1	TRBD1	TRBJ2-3	TGTGCCAGCGGGACAGCCATGGGTGGTACGCAGTATTTT	CASGTAMGGTQYF
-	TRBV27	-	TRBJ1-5	TGTGCCAGCAGTTTTACAGGGAACAATCAGCCCCAGCATTTT	CASSFTGNNQPQHF
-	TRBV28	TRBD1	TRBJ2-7	TGTGCCAGCACTTACGAAGACAGGGGTAAAGGAGAGCAGTACTTC	CASTYEDRGKGEQYF
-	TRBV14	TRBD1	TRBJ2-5	TGTGCCAGCAGCCCGCGACAGGGGTGGGAGACCCAGTACTTC	CASSPRQGWETQYF
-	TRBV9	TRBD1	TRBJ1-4	TGTGCCAGCAGCCCGACAGGGCCTAATGAAAAACTGTTTTTT	CASSPTGPNEKLFF
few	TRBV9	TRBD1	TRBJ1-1	TGTGCCAGCAGCGTAGAGGGACAGGTCTGGGAGGGCACTGAAGCTTTCTTT	CASSVEGQVWEGTEAFF
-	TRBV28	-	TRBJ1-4	TGTGCCAGCAGTTTAAATTCGCGGGCAACTAATGAAAAACTGTTTTTT	CASSLNSRATNEKLFF
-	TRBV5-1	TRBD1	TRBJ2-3	TGCGCCAGCAGCGCTCTGGGACAGGGGGCCACAGATACGCAGTATTTT	CASSALGQGATDTQYF
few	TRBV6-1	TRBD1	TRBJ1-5	TGTGCCAGCAGTGAGGAGGGGGCGGGTAATCAGCCCCAGCATTTT	CASSEEGAGNQPQHF
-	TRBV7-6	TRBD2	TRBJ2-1	TGTGCCAGCAGCCAAGGACTAGCGGGAAGCTCCTACAATGAGCAGTTCTTC	CASSQGLAGSSYNEQFF